This T cell receptor (beta chain) was obtained from a study of T cells in Graves' hyperthyroidism and ophthalmopathy. Uncontrolled infection, other autoimmune disease, pregnancy or lactation barred patients from enrollment. Germline trimming cut 0 bases from V and 3 bases from J; bases unmatched to any gene: 19. This CDR3 comprises 21 residues. Germline loops: CDR1 DFQATT, CDR2 SNEGSKA (reference sequence). TCR beta CDR3 regions were amplified from RNA. First-round RT-PCR targeting the TCR CDR3 was performed with the HTBI primer set. Each CDR3 protein is one row after TCRdb ran MiXCR on the multiplex PCR reads. The top ten clones hold around 4% of a sample with 600,000 or so distinct CDR3 sequences, 15% to 20% of them seen once.

This TCR was recovered from a woman under 40 with Graves' hyperthyroidism. This chain links TRBV20-1 with TRBJ2-1; 11 bases are a match to TRBD1. Sequences were obtained from blood. CDR3 nucleotides: TGCAGTGCTAGAGATCCTGGGGACAGGGGGTTGCCGGGCGGGTACTACAATGAGCAGTTCTTC. Translated, it gives CSARDPGDRGLPGGYYNEQFF.